The clone carrying this T cell receptor (beta chain) was detected a few times. This specimen belongs to a study of blood T cell repertoires in COVID-19. Overall study context: Researchers got acute and convalescent COVID-19 samples from the United States, Italy and Spain. PBMCs, B-cell-depleted T cells, or T cells were the source of the cDNA or gDNA that made up the material.

Assay: immunoSEQ multiplex PCR; the TCRdb copy retains only in-frame clones and omits some. Seen here are hundreds of thousands of clones, around 84% observed once, and the top ten hold less than 5.5%. Participant age was about 18 to 89 years, and participants resided in roughly 25 US areas. The material sequenced was PBMCs or T cells enriched from blood (not recorded which). The clonotype was recovered from a man aged 35 to 55 who had been exposed to COVID-19.

CDR3 bases: TGTGCCATCGTGTTTCCGGCGGGAGTAGTCTACGAGCAGTACTTC. It codes for CAIVFPAGVVYEQYF. This chain links TRBV10-3 with TRBJ2-7; 7 positions agree with TRBD2. Per the germline V gene, CDR1 is ENHRY and CDR2 is SYGVKD. This CDR3 has 15 amino acids. The V gene end was trimmed by 8 bases and the J gene end by 3 bases; junction bases not matched to a gene: 13.